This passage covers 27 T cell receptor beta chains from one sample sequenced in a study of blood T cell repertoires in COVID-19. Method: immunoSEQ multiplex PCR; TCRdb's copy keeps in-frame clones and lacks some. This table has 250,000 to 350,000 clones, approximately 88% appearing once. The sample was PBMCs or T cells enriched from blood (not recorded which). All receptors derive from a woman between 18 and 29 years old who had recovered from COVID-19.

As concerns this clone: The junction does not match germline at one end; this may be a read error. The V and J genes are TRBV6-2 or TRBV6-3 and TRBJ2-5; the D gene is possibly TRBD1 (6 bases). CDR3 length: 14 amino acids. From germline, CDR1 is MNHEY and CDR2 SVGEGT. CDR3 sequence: CASSHSGTQETQYF. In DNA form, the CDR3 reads TGTGCCAGCAGTCACTCTGGGACACAAGAGACCCAGTACTTC.

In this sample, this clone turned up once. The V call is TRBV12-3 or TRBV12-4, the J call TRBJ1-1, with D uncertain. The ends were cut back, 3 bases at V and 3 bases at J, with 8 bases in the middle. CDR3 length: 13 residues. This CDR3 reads CASSFSGYTEAFF. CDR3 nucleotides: TGTGCCAGCAGTTTCTCCGGGTACACTGAAGCTTTCTTT.

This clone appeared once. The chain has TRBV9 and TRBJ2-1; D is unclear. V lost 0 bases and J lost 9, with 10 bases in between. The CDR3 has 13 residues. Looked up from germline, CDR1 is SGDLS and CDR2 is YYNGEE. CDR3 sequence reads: CASSVEHGPEQFF. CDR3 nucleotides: TGTGCCAGCAGCGTAGAACATGGTCCTGAGCAGTTCTTC.

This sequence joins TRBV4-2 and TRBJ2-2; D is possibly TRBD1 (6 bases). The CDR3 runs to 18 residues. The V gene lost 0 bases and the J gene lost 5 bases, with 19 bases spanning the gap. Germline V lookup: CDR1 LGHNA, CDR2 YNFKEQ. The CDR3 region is CASSQDRWQGIKTGELFF. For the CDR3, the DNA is TGTGCCAGCAGCCAAGATCGATGGCAGGGGATTAAGACCGGGGAGCTGTTTTTT.

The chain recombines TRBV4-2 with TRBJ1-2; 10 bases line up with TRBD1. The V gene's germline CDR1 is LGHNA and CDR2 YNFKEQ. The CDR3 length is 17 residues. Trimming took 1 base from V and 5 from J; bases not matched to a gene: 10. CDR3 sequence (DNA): TGTGCCAGCAGCCAAGTTCCGGGACAGGGGCCCGGATATGGCTACACCTTC. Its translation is CASSQVPGQGPGYGYTF.

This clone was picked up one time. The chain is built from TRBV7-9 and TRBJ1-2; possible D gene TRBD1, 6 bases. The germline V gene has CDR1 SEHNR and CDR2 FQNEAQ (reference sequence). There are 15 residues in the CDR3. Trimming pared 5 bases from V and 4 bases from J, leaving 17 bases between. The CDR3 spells CASSNRDMRVYGYTF. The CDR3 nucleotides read TGTGCCAGCAGCAACCGGGACATGAGGGTCTATGGCTACACCTTC.

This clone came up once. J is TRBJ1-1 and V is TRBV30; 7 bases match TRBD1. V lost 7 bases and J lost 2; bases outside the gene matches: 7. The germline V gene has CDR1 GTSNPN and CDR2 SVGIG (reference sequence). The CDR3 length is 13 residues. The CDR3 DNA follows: TGTGCCTTGTCGACAGGGTACAACACTGAAGCTTTCTTT. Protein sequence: CALSTGYNTEAFF.

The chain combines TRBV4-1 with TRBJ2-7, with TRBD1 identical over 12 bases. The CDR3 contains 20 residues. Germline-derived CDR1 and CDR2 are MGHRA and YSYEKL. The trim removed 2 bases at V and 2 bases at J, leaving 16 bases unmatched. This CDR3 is CASSQFTVPGQGARAYEQYF. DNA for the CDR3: TGCGCCAGCAGCCAATTCACCGTCCCGGGACAGGGGGCGAGGGCCTACGAGCAGTACTTC.

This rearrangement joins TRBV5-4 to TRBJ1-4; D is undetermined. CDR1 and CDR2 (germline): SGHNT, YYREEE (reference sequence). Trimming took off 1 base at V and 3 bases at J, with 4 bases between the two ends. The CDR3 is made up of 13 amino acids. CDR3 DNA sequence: TGTGCCAGCAGCTTGCGGGCTAATGAAAAACTGTTTTTT. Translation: CASSLRANEKLFF. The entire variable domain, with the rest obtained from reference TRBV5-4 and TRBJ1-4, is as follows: ETGVTQSPTHLIKTRGQQVTLRCSSQSGHNTVSWYQQALGQGPQFIFQYYREEENGRGNFPPRFSGLQFPNYSSELNVNALELDDSALYLCASSLRANEKLFFGSGTQLSVL.

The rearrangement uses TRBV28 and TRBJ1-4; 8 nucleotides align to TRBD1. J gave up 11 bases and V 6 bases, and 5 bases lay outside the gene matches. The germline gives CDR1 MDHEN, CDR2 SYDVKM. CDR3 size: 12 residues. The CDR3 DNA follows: TGTGCCAGCAGCTTGAGACAGGGGAAACTGTTTTTT. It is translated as CASSLRQGKLFF.

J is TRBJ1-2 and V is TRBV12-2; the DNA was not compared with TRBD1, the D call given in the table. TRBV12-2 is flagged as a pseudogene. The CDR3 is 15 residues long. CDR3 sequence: CASRLELGTVDGYTF. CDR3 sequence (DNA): TGTGCAAGTCGCTTAGAACTAGGGACAGTCGATGGCTACACCTTC.

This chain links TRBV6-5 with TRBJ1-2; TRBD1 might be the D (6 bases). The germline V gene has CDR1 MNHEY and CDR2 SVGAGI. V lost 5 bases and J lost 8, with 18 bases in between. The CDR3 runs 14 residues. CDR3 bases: TGTGCCAGCAGTATACGGGACACCCGAAGGGGCTACACCTTC. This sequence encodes CASSIRDTRRGYTF.

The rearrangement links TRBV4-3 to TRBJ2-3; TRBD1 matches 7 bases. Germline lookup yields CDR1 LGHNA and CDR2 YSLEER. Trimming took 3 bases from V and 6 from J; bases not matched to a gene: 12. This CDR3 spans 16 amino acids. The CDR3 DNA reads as TGCGCCAGCAGCCAGTGGACAGGTCGCGCAGGGGATACGCAGTATTTT. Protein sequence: CASSQWTGRAGDTQYF.

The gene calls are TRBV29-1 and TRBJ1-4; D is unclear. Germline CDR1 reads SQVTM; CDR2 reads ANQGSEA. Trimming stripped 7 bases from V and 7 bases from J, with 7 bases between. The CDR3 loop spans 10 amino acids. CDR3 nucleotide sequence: TGCAGCGCCGTGAGTGAAAAACTGTTTTTT. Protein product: CSAVSEKLFF.

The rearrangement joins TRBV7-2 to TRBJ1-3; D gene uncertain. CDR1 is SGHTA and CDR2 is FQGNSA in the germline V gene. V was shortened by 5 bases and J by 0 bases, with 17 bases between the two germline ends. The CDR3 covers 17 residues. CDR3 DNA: TGTGCCAGCAGCGCAGAGGCTCCGGAGACCTCTGGAAACACCATATATTTT. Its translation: CASSAEAPETSGNTIYF.

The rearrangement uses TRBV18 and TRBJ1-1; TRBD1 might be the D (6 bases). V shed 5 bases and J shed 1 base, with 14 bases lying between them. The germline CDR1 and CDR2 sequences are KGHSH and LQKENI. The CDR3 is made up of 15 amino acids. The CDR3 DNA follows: TGTGCCAGCTCATTTTCGGCAGGGGCGAACACTGAAGCTTTCTTT. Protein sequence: CASSFSAGANTEAFF.

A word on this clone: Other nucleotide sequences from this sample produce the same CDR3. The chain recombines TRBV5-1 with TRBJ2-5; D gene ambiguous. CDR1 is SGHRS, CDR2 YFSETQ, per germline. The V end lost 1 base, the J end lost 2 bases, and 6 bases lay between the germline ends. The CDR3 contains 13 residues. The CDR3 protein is CASSLTVQETQYF. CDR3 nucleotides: TGCGCCAGCAGCTTGACAGTACAAGAGACCCAGTACTTC.

The CDR3 is CASSLGPRYNSPLHF. DNA for the CDR3: TGTGCCAGCAGCTTAGGTCCCCGGTATAATTCACCCCTCCACTTT. The genes are TRBV11-2 and TRBJ1-6; D gene ambiguous. The V end lost 1 base, the J end lost 4 bases, and 8 bases lay between the germline ends. The CDR3 runs 15 residues. Germline-derived CDR1 and CDR2 are SGHAT and FQNNGV.

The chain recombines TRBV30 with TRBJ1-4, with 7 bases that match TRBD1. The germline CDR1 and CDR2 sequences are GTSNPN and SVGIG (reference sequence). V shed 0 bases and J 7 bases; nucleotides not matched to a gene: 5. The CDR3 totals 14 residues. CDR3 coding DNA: TGTGCCTGGAGTGTGGGGACAGCCACTGAAAAACTGTTTTTT. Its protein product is CAWSVGTATEKLFF.

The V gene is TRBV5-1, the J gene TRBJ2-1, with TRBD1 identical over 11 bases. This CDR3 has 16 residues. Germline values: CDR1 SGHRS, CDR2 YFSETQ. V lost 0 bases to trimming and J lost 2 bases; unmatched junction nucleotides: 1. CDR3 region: CASSLEGQGAYNEQFF. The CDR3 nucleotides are TGCGCCAGCAGCTTGGAGGGACAGGGGGCCTACAATGAGCAGTTCTTC. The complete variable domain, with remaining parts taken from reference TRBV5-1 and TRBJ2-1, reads KAGVTQTPRYLIKTRGQQVTLSCSPISGHRSVSWYQQTPGQGLQFLFEYFSETQRNKGNFPGRFSGRQFSNSRSEMNVSTLELGDSALYLCASSLEGQGAYNEQFFGPGTRLTVL.

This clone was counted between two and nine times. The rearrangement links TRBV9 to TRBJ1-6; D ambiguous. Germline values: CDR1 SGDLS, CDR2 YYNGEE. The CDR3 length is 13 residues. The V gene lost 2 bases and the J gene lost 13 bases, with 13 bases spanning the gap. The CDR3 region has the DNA TGTGCCAGCAGCGTCGAGGGCGGGGTTCCCCTCCACTTT. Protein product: CASSVEGGVPLHF.

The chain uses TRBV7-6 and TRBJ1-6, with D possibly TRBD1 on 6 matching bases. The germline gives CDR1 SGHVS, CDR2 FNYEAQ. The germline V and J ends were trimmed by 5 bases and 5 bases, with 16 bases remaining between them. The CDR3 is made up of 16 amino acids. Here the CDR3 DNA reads TGTGCCAGCAGCCTTCGACAGGCCTCGGATAATTCACCCCTCCACTTT. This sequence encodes CASSLRQASDNSPLHF.

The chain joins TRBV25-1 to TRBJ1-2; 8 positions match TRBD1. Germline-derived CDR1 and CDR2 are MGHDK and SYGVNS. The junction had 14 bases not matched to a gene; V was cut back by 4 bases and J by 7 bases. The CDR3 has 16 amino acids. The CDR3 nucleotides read TGTGCCAGCAGTGCCGGGTTCATGACAGGGGCCGGTGGCTACACCTTC. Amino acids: CASSAGFMTGAGGYTF.

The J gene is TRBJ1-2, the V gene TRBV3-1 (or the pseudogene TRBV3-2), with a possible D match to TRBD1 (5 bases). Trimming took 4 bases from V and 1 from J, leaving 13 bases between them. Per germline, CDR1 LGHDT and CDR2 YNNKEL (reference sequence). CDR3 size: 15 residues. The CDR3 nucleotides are TGTGCCAGCAGCCCCCAGGGCATCGATAACTATGGCTACACCTTC. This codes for CASSPQGIDNYGYTF.

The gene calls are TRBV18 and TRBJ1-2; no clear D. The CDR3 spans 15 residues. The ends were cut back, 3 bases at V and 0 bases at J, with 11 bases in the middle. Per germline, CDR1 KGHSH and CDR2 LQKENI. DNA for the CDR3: TGTGCCAGCTCACCGGAGCAGAATCCTAACTATGGCTACACCTTC. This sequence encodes CASSPEQNPNYGYTF.

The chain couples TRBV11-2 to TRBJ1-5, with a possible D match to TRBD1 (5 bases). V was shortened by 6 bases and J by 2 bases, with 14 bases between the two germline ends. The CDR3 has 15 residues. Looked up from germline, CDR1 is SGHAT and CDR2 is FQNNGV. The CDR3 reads CASSPGVIGNQPQHF. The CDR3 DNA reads TGTGCCAGCAGTCCGGGGGTTATTGGCAATCAGCCCCAGCATTTT.

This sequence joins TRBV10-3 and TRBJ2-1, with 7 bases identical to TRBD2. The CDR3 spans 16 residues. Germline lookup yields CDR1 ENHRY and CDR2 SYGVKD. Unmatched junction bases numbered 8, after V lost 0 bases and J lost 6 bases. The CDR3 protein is CAISESTSWHSNEQFF. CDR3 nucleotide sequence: TGTGCCATCAGTGAGTCGACTAGCTGGCACTCCAATGAGCAGTTCTTC.